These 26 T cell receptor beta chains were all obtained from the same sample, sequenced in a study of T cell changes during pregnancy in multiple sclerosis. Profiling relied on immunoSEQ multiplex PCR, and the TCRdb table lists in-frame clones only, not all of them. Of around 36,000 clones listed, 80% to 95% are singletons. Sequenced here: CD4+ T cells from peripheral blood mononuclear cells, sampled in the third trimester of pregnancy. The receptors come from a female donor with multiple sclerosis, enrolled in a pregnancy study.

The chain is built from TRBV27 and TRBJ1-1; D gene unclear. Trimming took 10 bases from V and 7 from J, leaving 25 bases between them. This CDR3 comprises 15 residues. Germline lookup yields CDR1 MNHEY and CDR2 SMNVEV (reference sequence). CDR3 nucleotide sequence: TGTGCCACGTACCCATCCTACGTTACTACCCATGAAGCTTTCTTT. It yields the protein CATYPSYVTTHEAFF.

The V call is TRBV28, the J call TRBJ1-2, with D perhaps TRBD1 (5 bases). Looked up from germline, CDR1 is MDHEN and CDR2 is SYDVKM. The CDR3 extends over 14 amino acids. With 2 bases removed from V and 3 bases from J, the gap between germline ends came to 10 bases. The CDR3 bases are TGTGCCAGCAGTTTAATAGGGGCCGACTATGGCTACACCTTC. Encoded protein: CASSLIGADYGYTF.

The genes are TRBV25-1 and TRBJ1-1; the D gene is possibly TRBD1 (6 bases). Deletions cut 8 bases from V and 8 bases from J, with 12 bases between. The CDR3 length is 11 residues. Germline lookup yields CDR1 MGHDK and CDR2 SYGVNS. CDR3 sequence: CASAGAFEAFF. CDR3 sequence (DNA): TGTGCCAGCGCAGGGGCCTTCGAAGCTTTCTTT.

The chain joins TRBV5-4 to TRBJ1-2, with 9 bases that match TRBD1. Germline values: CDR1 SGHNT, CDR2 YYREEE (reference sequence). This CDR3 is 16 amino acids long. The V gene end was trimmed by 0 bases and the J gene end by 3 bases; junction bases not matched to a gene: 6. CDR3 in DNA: TGTGCCAGCAGCTTGGGAGACAGGGGGTTTGACTATGGCTACACCTTC. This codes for CASSLGDRGFDYGYTF.

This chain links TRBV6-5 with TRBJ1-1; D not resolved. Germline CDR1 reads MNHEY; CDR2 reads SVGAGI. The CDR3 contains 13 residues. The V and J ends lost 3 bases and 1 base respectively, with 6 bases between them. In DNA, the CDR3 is TGTGCCAGCAGTTATTTTAGGAACACTGAAGCTTTCTTT. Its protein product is CASSYFRNTEAFF.

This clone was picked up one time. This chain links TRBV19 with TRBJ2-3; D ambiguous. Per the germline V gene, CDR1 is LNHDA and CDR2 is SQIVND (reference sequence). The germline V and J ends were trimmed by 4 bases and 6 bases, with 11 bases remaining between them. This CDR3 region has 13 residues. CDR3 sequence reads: CASSRSLQDTQYF. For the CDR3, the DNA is TGTGCCAGTAGTAGGTCTCTTCAGGATACGCAGTATTTT.

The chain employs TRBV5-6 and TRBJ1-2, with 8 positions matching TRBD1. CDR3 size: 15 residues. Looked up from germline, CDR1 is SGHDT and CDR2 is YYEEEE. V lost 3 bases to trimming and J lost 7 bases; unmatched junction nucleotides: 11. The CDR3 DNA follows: TGTGCCAGCAGCTGGGAAGACAGGGGAATAAGTGGCTACACCTTC. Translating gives CASSWEDRGISGYTF.

The CDR3 reads CASSPGLAGLPNTGELFF. Here the CDR3 DNA reads TGTGCCAGCTCACCGGGACTAGCGGGATTACCCAACACCGGGGAGCTGTTTTTT. V is TRBV18 and J is TRBJ2-2; 13 positions match TRBD2. V dropped 3 bases and J dropped 2; count of bases not matched to a gene: 6. This CDR3 comprises 18 residues. From germline, CDR1 is KGHSH and CDR2 LQKENI.

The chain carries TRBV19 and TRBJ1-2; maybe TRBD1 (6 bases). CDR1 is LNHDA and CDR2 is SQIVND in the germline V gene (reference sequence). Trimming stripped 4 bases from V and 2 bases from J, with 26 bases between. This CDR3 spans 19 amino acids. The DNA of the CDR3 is TGTGCCAGTAGTAGAACGCGGACAGCTCGGACCACTTTCAACTATGGCTACACCTTC. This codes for CASSRTRTARTTFNYGYTF. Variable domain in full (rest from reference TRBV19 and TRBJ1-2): DGGITQSPKYLFRKEGQNVTLSCEQNLNHDAMYWYRQDPGQGLRLIYYSQIVNDFQKGDIAEGYSVSREKKESFPLTVTSAQKNPTAFYLCASSRTRTARTTFNYGYTFGSGTRLTVV.

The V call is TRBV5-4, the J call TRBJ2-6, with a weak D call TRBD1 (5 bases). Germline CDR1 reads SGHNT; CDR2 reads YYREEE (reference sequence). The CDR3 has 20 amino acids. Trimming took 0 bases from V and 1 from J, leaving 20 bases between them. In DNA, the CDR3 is TGTGCCAGCAGCTTGGTGCAGGGTTCGAGATGGGCTTCTGGGGCCAACGTCCTGACTTTC. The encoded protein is CASSLVQGSRWASGANVLTF.

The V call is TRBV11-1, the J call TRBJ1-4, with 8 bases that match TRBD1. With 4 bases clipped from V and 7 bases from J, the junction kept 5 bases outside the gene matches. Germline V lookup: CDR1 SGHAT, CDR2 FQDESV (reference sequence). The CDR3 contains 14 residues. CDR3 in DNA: TGTGCCAGCAGCTCGGGGACAGGCGGTGAAAAACTGTTTTTT. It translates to CASSSGTGGEKLFF.

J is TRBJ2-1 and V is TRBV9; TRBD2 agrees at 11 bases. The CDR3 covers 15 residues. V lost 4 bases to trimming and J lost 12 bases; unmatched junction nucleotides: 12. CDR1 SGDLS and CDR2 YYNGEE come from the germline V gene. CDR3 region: CASSPTDSGRAGQFF. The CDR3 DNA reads TGTGCCAGCAGCCCAACAGATAGCGGGAGGGCCGGGCAGTTCTTC. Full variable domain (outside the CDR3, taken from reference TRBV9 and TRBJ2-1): DSGVTQTPKHLITATGQRVTLRCSPRSGDLSVYWYQQSLDQGLQFLIQYYNGEERAKGNILERFSAQQFPDLHSELNLSSLELGDSALYFCASSPTDSGRAGQFFGPGTRLTVL.

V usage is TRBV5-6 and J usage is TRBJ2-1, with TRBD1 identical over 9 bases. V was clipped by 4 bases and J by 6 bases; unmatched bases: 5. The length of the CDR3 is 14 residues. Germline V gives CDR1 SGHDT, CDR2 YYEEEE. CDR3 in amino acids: CASSRTDRGNEQFF. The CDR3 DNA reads TGTGCCAGCAGCCGGACGGACAGGGGCAATGAGCAGTTCTTC.

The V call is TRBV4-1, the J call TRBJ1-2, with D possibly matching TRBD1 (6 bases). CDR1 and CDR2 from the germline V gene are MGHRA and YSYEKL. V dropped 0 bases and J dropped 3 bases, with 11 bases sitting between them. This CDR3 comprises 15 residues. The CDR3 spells CASSQERDNDYGYTF. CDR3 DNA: TGCGCCAGCAGCCAAGAAAGGGACAACGACTATGGCTACACCTTC.

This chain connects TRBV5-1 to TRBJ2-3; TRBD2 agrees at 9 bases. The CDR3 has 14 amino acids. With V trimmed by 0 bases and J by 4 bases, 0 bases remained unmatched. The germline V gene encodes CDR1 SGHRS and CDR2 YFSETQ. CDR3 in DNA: TGCGCCAGCAGCTTGGGGACTAGCGCAGATACGCAGTATTTT. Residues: CASSLGTSADTQYF.

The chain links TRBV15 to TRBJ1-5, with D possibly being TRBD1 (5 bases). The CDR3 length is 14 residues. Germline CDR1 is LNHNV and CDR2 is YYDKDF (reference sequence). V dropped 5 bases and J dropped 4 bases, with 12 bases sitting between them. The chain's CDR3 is CATSPGTPNQPQHF. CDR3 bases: TGTGCCACCAGCCCCGGGACTCCAAATCAGCCCCAGCATTTT. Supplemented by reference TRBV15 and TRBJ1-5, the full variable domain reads DAMVIQNPRYQVTQFGKPVTLSCSQTLNHNVMYWYQQKSSQAPKLLFHYYDKDFNNEADTPDNFQSRRPNTSFCFLDIRSPGLGDTAMYLCATSPGTPNQPQHFGDGTRLSIL.

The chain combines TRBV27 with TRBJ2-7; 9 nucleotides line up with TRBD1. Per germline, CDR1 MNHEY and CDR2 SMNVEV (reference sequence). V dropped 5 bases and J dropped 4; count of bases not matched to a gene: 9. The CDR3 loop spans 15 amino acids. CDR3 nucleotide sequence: TGTGCCAGCAGTCTAACCGGGACAGGGTGGTACGAGCAGTACTTC. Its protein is CASSLTGTGWYEQYF.

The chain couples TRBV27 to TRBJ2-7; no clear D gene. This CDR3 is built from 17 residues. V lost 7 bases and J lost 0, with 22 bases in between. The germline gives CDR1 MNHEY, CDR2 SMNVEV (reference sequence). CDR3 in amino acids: CASMRKTALLSSYEQYF. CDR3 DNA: TGTGCCAGCATGCGGAAAACCGCCCTACTGAGCTCCTACGAGCAGTACTTC.

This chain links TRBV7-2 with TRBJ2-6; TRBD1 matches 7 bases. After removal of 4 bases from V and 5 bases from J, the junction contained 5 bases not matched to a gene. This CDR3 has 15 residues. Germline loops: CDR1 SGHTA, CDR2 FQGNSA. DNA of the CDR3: TGTGCCAGCAGCTACAGACAGGGCCGGGCCAACGTCCTGACTTTC. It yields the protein CASSYRQGRANVLTF. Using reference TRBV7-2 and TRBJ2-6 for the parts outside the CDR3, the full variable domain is GAGVSQSPSNKVTEKGKDVELRCDPISGHTALYWYRQSLGQGLEFLIYFQGNSAPDKSGLPSDRFSAERTGGSVSTLTIQRTQQEDSAVYLCASSYRQGRANVLTFGAGSRLTVL.

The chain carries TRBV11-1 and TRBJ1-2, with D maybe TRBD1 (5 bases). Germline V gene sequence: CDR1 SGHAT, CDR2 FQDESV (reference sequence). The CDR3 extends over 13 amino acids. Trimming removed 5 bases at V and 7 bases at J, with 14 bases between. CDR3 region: CASSRAIGAGYTF. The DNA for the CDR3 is TGTGCCAGCAGCCGTGCAATAGGGGCTGGCTACACCTTC.

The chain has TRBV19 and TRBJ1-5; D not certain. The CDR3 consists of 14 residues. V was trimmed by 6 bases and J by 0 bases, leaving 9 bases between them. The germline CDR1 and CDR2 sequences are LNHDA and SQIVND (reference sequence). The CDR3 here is CASRAVHSNQPQHF. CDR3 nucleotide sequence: TGTGCCAGTAGGGCGGTCCATAGCAATCAGCCCCAGCATTTT. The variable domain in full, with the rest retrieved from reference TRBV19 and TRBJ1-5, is DGGITQSPKYLFRKEGQNVTLSCEQNLNHDAMYWYRQDPGQGLRLIYYSQIVNDFQKGDIAEGYSVSREKKESFPLTVTSAQKNPTAFYLCASRAVHSNQPQHFGDGTRLSIL.

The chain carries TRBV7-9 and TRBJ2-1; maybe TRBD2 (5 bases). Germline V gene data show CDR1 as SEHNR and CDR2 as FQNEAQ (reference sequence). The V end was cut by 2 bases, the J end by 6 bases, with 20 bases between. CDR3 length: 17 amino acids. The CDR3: CASSLIGLRLIFNEQFF. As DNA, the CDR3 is TGTGCCAGCAGCTTAATTGGACTCCGTCTCATCTTCAATGAGCAGTTCTTC.

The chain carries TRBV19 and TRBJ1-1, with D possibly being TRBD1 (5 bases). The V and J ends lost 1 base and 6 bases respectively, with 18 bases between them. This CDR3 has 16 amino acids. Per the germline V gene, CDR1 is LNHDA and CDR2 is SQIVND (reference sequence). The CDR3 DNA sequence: TGTGCCAGTAGTATAGCCCTCGGGGGGGGTGGGGCTGAAGCTTTCTTT. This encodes CASSIALGGGGAEAFF.

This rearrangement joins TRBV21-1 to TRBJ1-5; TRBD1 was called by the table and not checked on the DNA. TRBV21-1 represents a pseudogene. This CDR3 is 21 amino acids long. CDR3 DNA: TGTGCCAGCAGCAAAGCCCCGCGGGTACAGGGGGCATCGTCCCTAAATCAGCCCCAGCATTTT. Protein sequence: CASSKAPRVQGASSLNQPQHF.

CDR3 amino acids: CASSQESGGYTF. CDR3 in DNA: TGTGCCAGCAGCCAAGAATCAGGCGGCTACACCTTC. The gene calls are TRBV14 and TRBJ1-2; D call uncertain. The CDR3 sequence is 12 residues long. Germline assignment: CDR1 SGHDN and CDR2 FVKESK. Trimming removed 0 bases from V and 8 bases from J, with 7 bases in between.

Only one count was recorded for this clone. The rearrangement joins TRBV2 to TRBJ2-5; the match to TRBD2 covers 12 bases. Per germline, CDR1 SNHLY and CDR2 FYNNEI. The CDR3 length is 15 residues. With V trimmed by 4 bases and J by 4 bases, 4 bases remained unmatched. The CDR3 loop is CASSGGLAGPETQYF. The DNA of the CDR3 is TGTGCCAGCAGTGGTGGACTAGCGGGGCCAGAGACCCAGTACTTC.